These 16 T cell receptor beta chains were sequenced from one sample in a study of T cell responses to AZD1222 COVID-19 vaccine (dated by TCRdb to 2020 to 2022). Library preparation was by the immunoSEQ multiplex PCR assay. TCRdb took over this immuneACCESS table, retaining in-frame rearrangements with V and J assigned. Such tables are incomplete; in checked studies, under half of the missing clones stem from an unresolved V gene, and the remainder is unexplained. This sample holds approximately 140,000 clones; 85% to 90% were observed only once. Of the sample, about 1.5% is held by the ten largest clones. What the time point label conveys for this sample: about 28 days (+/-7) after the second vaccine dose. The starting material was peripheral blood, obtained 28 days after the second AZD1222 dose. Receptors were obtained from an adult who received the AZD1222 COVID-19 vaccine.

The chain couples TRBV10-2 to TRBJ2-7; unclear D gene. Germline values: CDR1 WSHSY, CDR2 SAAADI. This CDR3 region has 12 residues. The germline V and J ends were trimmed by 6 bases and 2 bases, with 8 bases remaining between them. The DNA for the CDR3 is TGCGCCAGCAGCCCCGGAGCCTACGAGCAGTACGTC. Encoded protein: CASSPGAYEQYV.

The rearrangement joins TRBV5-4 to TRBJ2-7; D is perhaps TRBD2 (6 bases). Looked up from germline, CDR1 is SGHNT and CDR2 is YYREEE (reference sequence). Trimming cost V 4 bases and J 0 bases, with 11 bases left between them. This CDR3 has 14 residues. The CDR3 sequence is CASSPGGSSYEQYF. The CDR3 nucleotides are TGTGCCAGCAGCCCTGGGGGGAGCTCCTACGAGCAGTACTTC.

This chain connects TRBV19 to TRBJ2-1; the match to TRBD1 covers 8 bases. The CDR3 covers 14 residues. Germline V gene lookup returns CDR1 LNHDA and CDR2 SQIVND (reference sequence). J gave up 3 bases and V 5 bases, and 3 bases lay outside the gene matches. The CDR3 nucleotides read TGTGCCAGTAGTGACAGGGGCGACTACAATGAGCAGTTCTTC. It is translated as CASSDRGDYNEQFF. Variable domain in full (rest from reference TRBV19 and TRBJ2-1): DGGITQSPKYLFRKEGQNVTLSCEQNLNHDAMYWYRQDPGQGLRLIYYSQIVNDFQKGDIAEGYSVSREKKESFPLTVTSAQKNPTAFYLCASSDRGDYNEQFFGPGTRLTVL.

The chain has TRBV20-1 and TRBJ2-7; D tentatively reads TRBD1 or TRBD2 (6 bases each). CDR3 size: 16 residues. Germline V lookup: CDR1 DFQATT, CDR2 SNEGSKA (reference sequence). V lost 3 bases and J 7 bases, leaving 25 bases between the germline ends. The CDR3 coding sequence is TGCAGTGCTAGTCCCCCCTCGGGGGCGGAGGCCCGGGAGCAGTACTTC. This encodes CSASPPSGAEAREQYF.

In DNA, the CDR3 is TGTGCCAGCAGTACGAGGACAGGCCAGAGGGGCGAGCAGTACTTC. Translated, it gives CASSTRTGQRGEQYF. The chain joins TRBV28 to TRBJ2-7; 7 bases agree with TRBD1. This CDR3 has 15 residues. Germline loops: CDR1 MDHEN, CDR2 SYDVKM. Trimming removed 5 bases from V and 6 bases from J; junction bases left unmatched: 13.

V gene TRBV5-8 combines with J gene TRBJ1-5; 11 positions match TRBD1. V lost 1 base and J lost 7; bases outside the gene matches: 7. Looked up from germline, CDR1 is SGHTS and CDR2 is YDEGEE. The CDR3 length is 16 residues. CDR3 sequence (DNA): TGTGCCAGCAGCTTGAAGAGGACAGGGGGCGGGCAGCCCCAGCATTTT. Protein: CASSLKRTGGGQPQHF.

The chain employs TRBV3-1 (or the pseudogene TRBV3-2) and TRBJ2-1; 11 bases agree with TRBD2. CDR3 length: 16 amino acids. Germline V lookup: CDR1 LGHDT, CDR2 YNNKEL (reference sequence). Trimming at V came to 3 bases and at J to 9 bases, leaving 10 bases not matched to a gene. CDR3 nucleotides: TGTGCCAGCAGCCAGATTAGCGGGGGGGCCGGTGGTGAGCAGTTCTTC. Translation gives CASSQISGGAGGEQFF.

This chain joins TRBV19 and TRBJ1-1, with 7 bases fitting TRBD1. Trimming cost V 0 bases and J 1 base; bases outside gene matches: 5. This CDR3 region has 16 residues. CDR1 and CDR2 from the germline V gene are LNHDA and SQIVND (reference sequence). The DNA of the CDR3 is TGTGCCAGTAGTATAGATCTAGGGACAGAGAACACTGAAGCTTTCTTT. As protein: CASSIDLGTENTEAFF. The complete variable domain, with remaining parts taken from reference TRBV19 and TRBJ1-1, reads DGGITQSPKYLFRKEGQNVTLSCEQNLNHDAMYWYRQDPGQGLRLIYYSQIVNDFQKGDIAEGYSVSREKKESFPLTVTSAQKNPTAFYLCASSIDLGTENTEAFFGQGTRLTVV.

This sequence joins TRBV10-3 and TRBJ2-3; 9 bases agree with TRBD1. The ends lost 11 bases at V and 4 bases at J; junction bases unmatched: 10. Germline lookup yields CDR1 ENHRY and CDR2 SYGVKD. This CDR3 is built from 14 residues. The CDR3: CAAGPGQGADTQYF. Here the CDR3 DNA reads TGTGCCGCCGGACCGGGACAGGGAGCAGATACGCAGTATTTT.

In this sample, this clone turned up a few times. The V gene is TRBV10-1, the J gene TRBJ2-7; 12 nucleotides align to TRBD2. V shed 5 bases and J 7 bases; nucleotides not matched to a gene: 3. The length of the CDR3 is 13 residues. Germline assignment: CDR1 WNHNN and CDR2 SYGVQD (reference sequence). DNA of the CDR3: TGCGCCAGCAGTCATGGACTAGCGGGAGAGCAGTACTTC. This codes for CASSHGLAGEQYF.

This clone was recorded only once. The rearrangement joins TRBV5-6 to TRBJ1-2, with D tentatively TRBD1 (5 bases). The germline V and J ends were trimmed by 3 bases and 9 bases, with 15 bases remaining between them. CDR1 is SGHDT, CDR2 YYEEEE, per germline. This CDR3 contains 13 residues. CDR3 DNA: TGTGCCAGCAGCTGGGGGACTTCGGGCAGCTACACCTTC. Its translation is CASSWGTSGSYTF.

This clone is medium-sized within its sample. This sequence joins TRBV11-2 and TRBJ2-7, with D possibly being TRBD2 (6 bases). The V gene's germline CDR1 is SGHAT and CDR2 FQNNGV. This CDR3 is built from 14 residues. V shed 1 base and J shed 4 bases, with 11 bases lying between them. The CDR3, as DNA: TGTGCCAGCAGCTTAGGGTTTAGCGGATACGAGCAGTACGTC. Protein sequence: CASSLGFSGYEQYV.

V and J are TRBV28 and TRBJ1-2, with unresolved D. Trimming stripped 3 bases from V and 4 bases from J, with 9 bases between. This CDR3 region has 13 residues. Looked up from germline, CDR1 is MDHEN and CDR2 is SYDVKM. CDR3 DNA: TGTGCCAGCAGTTTCCGGAGAACCTATGGCTACACCTTC. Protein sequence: CASSFRRTYGYTF.

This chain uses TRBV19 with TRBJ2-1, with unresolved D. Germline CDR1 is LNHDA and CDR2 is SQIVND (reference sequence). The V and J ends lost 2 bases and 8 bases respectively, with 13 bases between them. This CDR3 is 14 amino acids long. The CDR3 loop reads CASSIMLWADEQFF. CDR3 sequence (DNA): TGTGCCAGTAGTATAATGCTCTGGGCCGATGAGCAGTTCTTC.

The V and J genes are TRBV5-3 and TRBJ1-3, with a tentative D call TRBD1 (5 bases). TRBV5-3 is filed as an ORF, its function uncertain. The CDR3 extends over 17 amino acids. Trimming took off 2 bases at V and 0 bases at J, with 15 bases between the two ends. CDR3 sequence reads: CARSFPPPTASGNTIYF. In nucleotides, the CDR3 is TGTGCCAGAAGCTTCCCCCCTCCGACAGCCTCTGGAAACACCATATATTTT.

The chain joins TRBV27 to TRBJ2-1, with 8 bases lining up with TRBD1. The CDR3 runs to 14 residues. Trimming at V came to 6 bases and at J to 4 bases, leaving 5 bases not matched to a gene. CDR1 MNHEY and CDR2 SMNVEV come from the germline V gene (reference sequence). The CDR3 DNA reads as TGTGCCAGCAGGTCAGGGGGCCATTACAATGAGCAGTTCTTC. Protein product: CASRSGGHYNEQFF.